This T cell receptor (beta chain) emerged from a study of blood T cell repertoires in COVID-19. At the level of the study: Sources were T cells, B-cell-depleted T cells, or PBMCs; the material itself was cDNA or gDNA.

Sequencing was performed with immunoSEQ multiplex PCR; in TCRdb, only in-frame clones are kept and a portion is missing. The repertoire consists of more than 150,000 clones, with 86% occurring once and the leading ten covering 0.99%. V lost 7 bases to trimming and J lost 7 bases; unmatched junction nucleotides: 3. The CDR3 is 11 amino acids. CDR1 is MNHNY and CDR2 is SVGAGI in the germline V gene (reference sequence). The J gene is TRBJ1-2, the V gene TRBV6-6; 7 nucleotides match TRBD1. The sequencing sample was made of peripheral blood. This receptor was obtained from a young man with acute or convalescent COVID-19. Here the CDR3 reads CASNDRAGYTF. The CDR3 DNA follows: TGTGCCAGCAACGACAGGGCTGGCTACACCTTC.